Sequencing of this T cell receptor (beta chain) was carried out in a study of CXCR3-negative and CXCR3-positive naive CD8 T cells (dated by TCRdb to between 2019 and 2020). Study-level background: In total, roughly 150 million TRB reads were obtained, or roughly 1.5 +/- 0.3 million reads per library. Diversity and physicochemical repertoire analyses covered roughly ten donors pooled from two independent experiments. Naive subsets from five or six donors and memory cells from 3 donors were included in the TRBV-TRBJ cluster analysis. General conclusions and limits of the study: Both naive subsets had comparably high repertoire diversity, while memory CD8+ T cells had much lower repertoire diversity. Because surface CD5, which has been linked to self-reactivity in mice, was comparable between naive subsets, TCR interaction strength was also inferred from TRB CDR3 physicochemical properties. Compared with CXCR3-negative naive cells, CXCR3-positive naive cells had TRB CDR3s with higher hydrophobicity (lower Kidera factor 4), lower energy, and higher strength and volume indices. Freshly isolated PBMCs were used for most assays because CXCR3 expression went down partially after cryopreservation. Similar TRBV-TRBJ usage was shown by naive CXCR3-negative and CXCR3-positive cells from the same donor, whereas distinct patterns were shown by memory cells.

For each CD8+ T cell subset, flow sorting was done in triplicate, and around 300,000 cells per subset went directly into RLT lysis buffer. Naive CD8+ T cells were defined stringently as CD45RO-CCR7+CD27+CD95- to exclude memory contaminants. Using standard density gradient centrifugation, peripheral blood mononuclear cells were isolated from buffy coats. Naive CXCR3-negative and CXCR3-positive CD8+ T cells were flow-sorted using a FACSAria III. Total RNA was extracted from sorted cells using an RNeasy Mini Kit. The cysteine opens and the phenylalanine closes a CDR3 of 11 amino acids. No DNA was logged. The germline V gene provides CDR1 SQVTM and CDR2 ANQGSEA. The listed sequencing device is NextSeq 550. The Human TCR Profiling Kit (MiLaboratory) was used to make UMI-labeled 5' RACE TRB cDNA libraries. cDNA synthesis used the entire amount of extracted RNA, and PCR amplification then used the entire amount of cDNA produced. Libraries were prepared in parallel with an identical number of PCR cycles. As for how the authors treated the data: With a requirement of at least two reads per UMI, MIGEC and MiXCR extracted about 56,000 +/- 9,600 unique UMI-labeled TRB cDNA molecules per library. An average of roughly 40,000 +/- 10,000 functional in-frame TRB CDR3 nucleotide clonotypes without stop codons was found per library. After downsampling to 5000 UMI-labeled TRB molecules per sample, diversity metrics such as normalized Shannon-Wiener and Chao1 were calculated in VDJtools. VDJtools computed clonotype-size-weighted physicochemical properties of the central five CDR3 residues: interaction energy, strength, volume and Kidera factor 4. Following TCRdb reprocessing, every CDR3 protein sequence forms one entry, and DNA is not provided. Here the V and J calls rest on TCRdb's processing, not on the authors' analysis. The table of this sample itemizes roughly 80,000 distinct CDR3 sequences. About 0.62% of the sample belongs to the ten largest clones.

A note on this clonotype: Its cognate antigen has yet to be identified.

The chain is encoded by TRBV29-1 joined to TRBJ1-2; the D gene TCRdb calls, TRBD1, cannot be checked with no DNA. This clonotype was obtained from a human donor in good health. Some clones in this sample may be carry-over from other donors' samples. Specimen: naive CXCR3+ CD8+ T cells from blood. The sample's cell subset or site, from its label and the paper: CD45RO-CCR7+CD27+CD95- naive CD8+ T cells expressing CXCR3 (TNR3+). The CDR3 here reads CSVEVGDGYTF.